Presented here are 10 T cell receptor beta chains from one specimen sequenced in a study of immune evolution from preneoplasia to lung adenocarcinoma. Clones were sequenced by immunoSEQ multiplex PCR, and TCRdb holds only the in-frame ones, with some missing. This repertoire shows some 4,500 clones, 75% to 90% found once; its top ten account for 3% to 4%. Sequences were obtained from FFPE invasive lung adenocarcinoma tissue. The receptors come from a person aged 50-59 years with lung adenocarcinoma.

The V call is TRBV7-2, the J call TRBJ2-7; D ambiguous. Trimming pared 5 bases from V and 0 bases from J, leaving 14 bases between. CDR3 length: 15 amino acids. Germline lookup yields CDR1 SGHTA and CDR2 FQGNSA. The CDR3 DNA reads as TGTGCCAGCAGCCCTCGGGCGCCCAACTCCTACGAGCAGTACTTC. Translation: CASSPRAPNSYEQYF.

Here the CDR3 reads CASSEGNAYEQYF. The CDR3 DNA follows: TGTGCCAGCAGTGAGGGGAATGCCTACGAGCAGTACTTC. The V gene is TRBV6-5, the J gene TRBJ2-7; D is perhaps TRBD1 or TRBD2 (5 bases each). The V gene lost 5 bases and the J gene lost 2 bases, with 10 bases spanning the gap. This CDR3 spans 13 amino acids. The germline V gene has CDR1 MNHEY and CDR2 SVGAGI.

This chain joins TRBV5-5 and TRBJ2-2; 7 positions agree with TRBD1. Germline assignment: CDR1 SGHKS and CDR2 YYEKEE (reference sequence). This CDR3 is built from 15 residues. J was trimmed by 0 bases and V by 2 bases; bases with no gene match: 1. The CDR3 DNA is TGTGCCAGCAGCTTAGGGACAGCGAACACCGGGGAGCTGTTTTTT. Translated: CASSLGTANTGELFF. Full variable domain (missing parts from reference TRBV5-5 and TRBJ2-2): DAGVTQSPTHLIKTRGQQVTLRCSPISGHKSVSWYQQVLGQGPQFIFQYYEKEERGRGNFPDRFSARQFPNYSSELNVNALLLGDSALYLCASSLGTANTGELFFGEGSRLTVL.

The genes are TRBV5-1 and TRBJ2-7; 10 positions match TRBD2. The germline CDR1 and CDR2 sequences are SGHRS and YFSETQ. This CDR3 contains 15 residues. Trimming took 4 bases from V and 3 from J; bases not matched to a gene: 7. CDR3 coding DNA: TGCGCCAGCAGCCCCGGGACTAGCGTTTTCTACGAGCAGTACTTC. Amino acids: CASSPGTSVFYEQYF. Full variable domain (missing parts from reference TRBV5-1 and TRBJ2-7): KAGVTQTPRYLIKTRGQQVTLSCSPISGHRSVSWYQQTPGQGLQFLFEYFSETQRNKGNFPGRFSGRQFSNSRSEMNVSTLELGDSALYLCASSPGTSVFYEQYFGPGTRLTVT.

The chain is built from TRBV6-5 and TRBJ2-1, with 7 bases matching TRBD2. CDR3 length: 15 residues. The germline gives CDR1 MNHEY, CDR2 SVGAGI. Losses at the gene ends were 2 bases for V and 8 bases for J; bases not matched to a gene: 9. The CDR3 region has the DNA TGTGCCAGCAGTTACAGGCCGGGACTACTGGATGAGCAGTTCTTC. This encodes CASSYRPGLLDEQFF.

The chain links TRBV28 to TRBJ1-2; maybe TRBD1 (5 bases). Deletions cut 6 bases from V and 8 bases from J, with 19 bases between. CDR3 length: 14 amino acids. Looked up from germline, CDR1 is MDHEN and CDR2 is SYDVKM. In nucleotides, the CDR3 is TGTGCCAGCAGCCTGGTAGGAGGGGCGCGAGGCTACACCTTC. This sequence encodes CASSLVGGARGYTF.

A single count supports this clone. The V gene is TRBV25-1, the J gene TRBJ2-7, with 12 positions matching TRBD2. This CDR3 has 15 amino acids. V lost 4 bases to trimming and J lost 4 bases; unmatched junction nucleotides: 5. Germline V gives CDR1 MGHDK, CDR2 SYGVNS. CDR3 sequence reads: CASSGGLAGGYEQYF. The CDR3 DNA is TGTGCCAGCAGTGGGGGACTAGCGGGTGGATACGAGCAGTACTTC.

This clone was counted between two and nine times. V and J are TRBV25-1 and TRBJ2-1, with 12 nucleotides matching TRBD1. Germline CDR1 reads MGHDK; CDR2 reads SYGVNS. The CDR3 spans 16 residues. Losses at the gene ends were 6 bases for V and 9 bases for J; bases not matched to a gene: 12. CDR3 DNA sequence: TGTGCCAGCAGCGCTCGCGGGACAGGGGGCATTGCTGAGCAGTTCTTC. Amino acid sequence: CASSARGTGGIAEQFF.

The chain uses TRBV18 and TRBJ2-2, with TRBD1 identical over 8 bases. The trim removed 1 base at V and 7 bases at J, leaving 8 bases unmatched. This CDR3 is built from 16 residues. CDR1 KGHSH and CDR2 LQKENI come from the germline V gene. The CDR3 loop reads CASSPRARGQNGELFF. DNA for the CDR3: TGTGCCAGCTCACCACGCGCCAGGGGGCAGAACGGGGAGCTGTTTTTT.

CDR3 in amino acids: CASSHPDRYEQYF. The DNA for the CDR3 is TGCGCCAGCAGCCACCCCGACAGGTACGAGCAGTACTTC. The chain carries TRBV4-1 and TRBJ2-7; possibly TRBD1 for D (6 bases). The V gene's germline CDR1 is MGHRA and CDR2 YSYEKL. V was pared by 3 bases and J by 4 bases, with 10 bases between. This CDR3 contains 13 residues.